The clone carrying this T cell receptor (beta chain) was found once. This CDR3 spans 13 amino acids. The germline CDR1 and CDR2 sequences are SGHRS and YFSETQ. V was clipped by 0 bases and J by 13 bases, with 14 bases between them. This record belongs to a study of CD8 T cells in ankylosing spondylitis. Using its own MiXCR run on the 5' RACE reads, TCRdb lists one record per CDR3 protein. The sample includes about 24,000 distinct CDR3 sequences, approximately 16% of them seen just once. Sequencing was carried out using blood. The TCR comes from a male donor with ankylosing spondylitis or in good health (not recorded which). This rearrangement joins TRBV5-1 to TRBJ2-1; no reliable D call. This CDR3 is CASSLASAPEQFF. The CDR3 region has the DNA TGCGCCAGCAGCTTGGCCTCGGCTCCTGAACAGTTCTTC.